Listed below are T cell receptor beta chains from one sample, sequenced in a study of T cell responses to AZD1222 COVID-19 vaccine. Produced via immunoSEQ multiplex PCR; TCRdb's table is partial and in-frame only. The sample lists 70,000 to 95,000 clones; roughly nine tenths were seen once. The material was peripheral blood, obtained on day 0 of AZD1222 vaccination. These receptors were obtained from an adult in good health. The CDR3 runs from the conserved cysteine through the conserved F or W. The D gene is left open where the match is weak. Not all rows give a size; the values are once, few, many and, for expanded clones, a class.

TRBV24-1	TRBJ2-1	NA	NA	CATSDTPIPSRMGYNEQFF	TGTGCCACCAGTGATACGCCCATCCCGTCTAGGATGGGCTACAATGAGCAGTTCTTC
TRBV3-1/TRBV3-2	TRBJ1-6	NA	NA	CASSQHTGQINNSPLHF	TGTGCCAGCAGCCAACATACAGGACAGATAAATAATTCACCCCTCCACTTT
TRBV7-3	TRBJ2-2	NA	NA	CASRHDRDTGELFF	TGTGCCAGCAGACACGACCGAGACACCGGGGAGCTGTTTTTT
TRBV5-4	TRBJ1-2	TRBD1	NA	CASSQQAQGAYGYTF	TGTGCCAGCAGCCAGCAGGCACAGGGGGCCTATGGCTACACCTTC
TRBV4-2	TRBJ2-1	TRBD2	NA	CASRGGTSGSNEQFF	TGTGCCAGCAGAGGGGGGACTAGCGGGAGTAATGAGCAGTTCTTC
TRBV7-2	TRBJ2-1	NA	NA	CASSLVEGEQFF	TGTGCCAGCAGCTTAGTGGAGGGTGAGCAGTTCTTC
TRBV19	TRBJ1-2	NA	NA	CASRDEQGFDGYTF	TGTGCCAGTAGGGACGAACAGGGCTTTGATGGCTACACCTTC
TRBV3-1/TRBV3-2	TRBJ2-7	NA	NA	CASSQGSRGVYEQYF	TGTGCCAGCAGCCAAGGCTCCAGGGGAGTCTACGAGCAGTACTTC
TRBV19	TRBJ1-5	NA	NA	CASSIGNQPQHF	TGTGCCAGTAGTATTGGCAATCAGCCCCAGCATTTT
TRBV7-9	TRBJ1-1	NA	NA	CASSFGRGAETEAFF	TGTGCCAGCAGCTTTGGAAGGGGAGCGGAAACTGAAGCTTTCTTT
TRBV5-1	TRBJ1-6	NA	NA	CASSLEGETYNSPLHF	TGCGCCAGCAGCTTGGAAGGGGAAACCTATAATTCACCCCTCCACTTT
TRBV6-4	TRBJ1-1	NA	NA	CASSAAENTEAFF	TGTGCCAGCAGTGCGGCAGAGAACACTGAAGCTTTCTTT
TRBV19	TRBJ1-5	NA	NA	CASSTGLNQPQHF	TGTGCCAGTAGCACAGGACTCAATCAGCCCCAGCATTTT
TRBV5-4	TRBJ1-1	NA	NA	CASSLSDTEAFF	TGTGCCAGCAGCTTGTCTGACACTGAAGCTTTCTTT
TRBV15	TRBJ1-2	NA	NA	CATSRDRAGPLYGYTF	TGTGCCACCAGCAGAGACCGGGCGGGCCCTCTCTATGGCTACACCTTC
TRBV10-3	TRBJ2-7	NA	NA	CAISVGGGEQYF	TGTGCCATCAGTGTGGGGGGTGGCGAGCAGTACTTC
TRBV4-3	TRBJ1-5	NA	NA	CASSQDQGRGNQPQHF	TGCGCCAGCAGCCAGGACCAGGGCAGAGGCAATCAGCCCCAGCATTTT
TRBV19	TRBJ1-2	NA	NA	CASSTGLLNYGYTF	TGTGCCAGTAGTACTGGACTGCTGAACTATGGCTACACCTTC
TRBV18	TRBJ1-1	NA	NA	CASSPESRFGTEAFF	TGTGCCAGCTCACCAGAGTCCAGGTTCGGCACTGAAGCTTTCTTT
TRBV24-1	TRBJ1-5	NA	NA	CATGDTNQPQHF	TGTGCCACCGGGGATACAAATCAGCCCCAGCATTTT
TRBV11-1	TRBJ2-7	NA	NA	CASSLSLIYEQYF	TGTGCCAGCAGCCTATCCTTGATTTACGAGCAGTACTTC
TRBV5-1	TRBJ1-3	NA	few	CASSLEARAGRTSFGNTIYF	TGCGCCAGCAGCTTGGAGGCTCGGGCTGGGCGAACTAGCTTTGGAAACACCATATATTTT